This TCR beta chain derives from a study of cytomegalovirus exposure and HLA in healthy donors (dated by TCRdb to the late 2010s). In the study overall: According to an earlier analysis of a few hundred of the donors, about 170 million T cells yielded 100 million or so unique TCR beta sequences and roughly 280 Gb of sequence data. An early release that covered roughly 600 HLA-typed donors contained around 300 gigabases of sequencing data and tens of millions of unique TCR sequences. Of the 398 genotyped donors, approximately 81% were placed in the genetic ancestry cluster associated with self-reported Caucasian donors. The study was designed to test whether signatures of past pathogen exposure could be identified by cataloging public T cell receptors. The study used immunosequencing to profile the T cell repertoires of hundreds of subjects and linked those repertoires to cytomegalovirus serostatus. Besides the first cohort of around 700 subjects, a separate validation cohort made up of around 120 different subjects was used. To predict cytomegalovirus infection status, the study combined high-throughput TCR immunosequencing, statistical association of individual TCRs with disease status, and machine learning. In a later analysis, previously published TCR beta repertoires from several hundred donors were re-analyzed and high-resolution HLA genotyping was added so that TCR occurrence patterns could be studied. In the later analysis, no new phenotypic data were used to find candidate immune exposures; instead, reliance was placed on TCR beta sequences and their occurrence across donors. To decide whether each TCR beta V gene segment behaved as functional or pseudogenic, an earlier analysis of approximately 600 of the donors relied on high-throughput TCR beta sequencing. Donor age, sex, ethnicity and CMV serostatus were compiled alongside the repertoire data. Genome-wide SNP genotypes for about 55% of the roughly 670 donors were used in a later genetic analysis, which treated that subset as a discovery cohort. Every discovery cohort repertoire had been produced on one sequencing platform. HLA typing included class I and class II loci at four-digit resolution. The number of typed donors differed by locus: 629-630 for A, B, C, DRB1 and DQB1; some 500 for DQA1; around 580 for DPA1; and roughly 450 for DPB1. Roughly five DR-DQ haplotypes were handled as single units for association and clustering because linkage in the cohort was strong. Among roughly 370 genotyped donors of the cohort, an average of about 240,000 unique TCR beta nucleotide sequences were sequenced per donor, around 18% of them non-productive.

The cohort consisted of approximately 690 healthy bone marrow donors. At the time of sampling, all cohort members were nominally healthy, though unrecorded immune exposures were likely present. The donor tested CMV seronegative, placing the donor among the 350 or so seronegative members of the cohort. A peripheral blood sample was collected from each donor, and TCR beta sequencing was performed on peripheral blood mononuclear cells. Genomic DNA was extracted from the blood cell samples with the Qiagen DNeasy Blood Extraction Kit. Library generation was performed with the immunoSEQ multiplex PCR assay. A mixture of 60 forward primers for TCR Vbeta segments and 13 reverse primers for TCR Jbeta segments was used in the multiplex PCR. Amplification of the CDR3 region of rearranged TCR beta genes was performed with a multiplex PCR assay on genomic DNA. On the Illumina HiSeq System, the amplified TCR beta libraries were sequenced as 87-base-pair reads. The authors processed their data as follows. In a later analysis, 80 million or so unique TCR beta chains were counted across the roughly 670 repertoires, and around 10 million of these chains were shared by at least two donors. Raw reads were error-corrected and collapsed into unique sequences by a nearest-neighbor algorithm in which closely related sequences were merged to remove PCR and sequencing errors. To assign V, D and J gene segments, CDR3 sequences were aligned to IMGT reference sequences. Each retained sequence needed at least a six-nucleotide match to both a V gene segment and a J gene segment. A rearrangement was called productive if the CDR3 had no stop codons and remained in frame with V and J, and every other rearrangement was called non-productive. Following IMGT convention, CDR3 was defined as the stretch from the second conserved V-encoded cysteine to the conserved J-encoded phenylalanine. In an earlier analysis of roughly 610 of the donors, sequences lacking an unambiguous match to a single V gene segment were excluded. An earlier analysis of fewer than 750 of the donors called V segments functional above 56.7% productive rearrangements and segregating when the between-donor standard deviation exceeded 5%. A statistical classification framework was built for diagnosing cytomegalovirus status from the catalog of TCR beta chain sequences. A later analysis assigned V and J genes by comparing TCR nucleotide sequences with IMGT/GENE-DB human TR gene sequences. In a later analysis, CDR3 sequences and most-parsimonious VDJ recombination scenarios were assigned using the TCRdist pipeline. A later analysis defined each TCR beta chain by its CDR3 amino acid sequence plus V-gene family, and excluded reads lacking a unique V-gene family. As a way to deal with suspected cross-contamination and a sequencing artifact, a later analysis dropped approximately 570 nucleotide sequences that were highly shared and had low generation probability. In a later analysis, a clonal expansion index was calculated for each public chain from normalized within-repertoire ranks of inferred template counts. A later analysis computed generation probabilities with a VDJ recombination model fitted to out-of-frame rearrangements, and checked the results against IGoR. In a later analysis, TCR-TCR, TCR-HLA and TCR-CMV co-occurrence was scored with hypergeometric tests, and a repertoire-size bias correction was applied to TCR pairs. A later analysis estimated false discovery rates by permuting HLA or CMV assignments 20 times. In a later analysis, co-occurring TCRs were grouped using DBSCAN, with TCRdist sequence similarity added in when clustering inside HLA-allele-positive subsets. For co-occurrence clustering, repertoires with fewer than 30,000 or more than 120,000 public chains were excluded, along with roughly 5 repertoires with anomalous nucleotide sharing. This immuneACCESS table, as held by TCRdb, lists in-frame sequences with V and J called but not all clones. Of the missing ones, under half trace to an unresolved V gene in checked studies; the others have no known cause. D and trimming come from the DNA, and the V and J calls and clone size come from that table. The sample contains 150,000 to 200,000 clones, 86% of them found a single time. Of the sample, roughly 2% falls within the top ten clones.

As for this clone: Its specific antigen is unknown. No per-base quality is available; no much larger clone lies one base away.

The germline V gene gives CDR1 as SGHAT and CDR2 as FQNNGV. Including the terminal cysteine and phenylalanine, the CDR3 comprises 17 residues. The entry retains the CDR3 DNA only, 51 bases that are in frame from base 1. At the junction V is shortened by 4 bases and J by 1 base; bases outside the gene matches: 9. Beyond this particular receptor, the publication reports: V-gene and J-gene trimming of TCR beta chains was associated with a missense DCLRE1C variant in a later genetic analysis, and the association was replicated in an independent cohort. Roughly 15 rarely observed V segments, including chromosome 9 orphons, were excluded from the earlier analysis of approximately 500 of the donors because counts were too low. The only immune exposure information available for the cohort was CMV serostatus. The authors suggested that the approach could potentially be extended to other disease states and immunological phenotypes. In a later genetic analysis, fewer N-insertions in productive TCRs were reported among donors in an Asian-associated ancestry cluster than the roughly 640-donor mean. This cohort had only TCR beta chains sequenced, and the lack of alpha or paired-chain data limited which features could be detected. According to a later analysis, TCR association rates differed among HLA loci, with DRB1 alleles showing the most associated TCRs and HLA-C alleles showing the fewest. A cluster of highly shared sequence variants was judged likely to be a technical artifact of the sequencing pipeline. While some public TCRs were present in many individuals, most TCR sequences turned up only very rarely across donors. Three of the identified cytomegalovirus-associated TCR beta chains were confirmed in vitro to be specific for cytomegalovirus antigens. An earlier analysis of 587 of the donors showed that most TCR beta V segments appeared in productive rearrangements either about 90% or about 30% of the time, which broadly matched IMGT annotations. Some IMGT-functional V segments, including TRBV6-2 and TRBV6-3, could not be told apart with the 87-base-pair reads, so those segments were excluded. A later analysis reported that several top co-occurrence clusters appeared linked to parvovirus B19, influenza, CMV and Epstein-Barr virus. Linkage disequilibrium might explain the correlated functional status among segregating V segments, but an unknown experimental factor could not be ruled out. A further reported finding was that TCR beta sequences accurately predicted the HLA-A and HLA-B alleles for most subjects in the first cohort. A total of fewer than 200 TCR beta chains were listed by the study as associated with cytomegalovirus. Specific HLA alleles were associated with 15,000 to 20,000 TCR beta sequences at a false discovery rate of 0.05 in a later analysis. The presence/absence analyses assumed that sequencing depth was roughly uniform across donors, and that assumption may not be true. The classifier was reported to diagnose cytomegalovirus status with high specificity and sensitivity in both the original cohort and the validation cohort. In a later analysis, most CMV-associated TCR beta chains were found to appear HLA-restricted, with HLA associations seemingly driven largely by CMV exposure. HLA typing was unavailable for some donors at each locus, so association tests used only the typed subset. When HLA alleles, especially DR and DQ, strongly co-occurred, TCR associations were difficult to assign to individual alleles. In a later analysis, HLA-associated TCR beta chains showed more clonal expansion and lower generation probabilities than non-associated chains that were equally common.

The receptor's source is a woman younger than 35 in good health and CMV-seronegative. Input material: PBMCs. Rearrangement joined TRBV11-2 to TRBJ1-2, and 10 junction bases match TRBD1. The CDR3 region reads CASSSSGTGALNYGYTF. In nucleotide form, the sequence is TGTGCCAGCAGCTCCTCCGGGACAGGGGCGCTTAACTATGGCTACACCTTC.